This TCR beta chain was documented in a study of Ad26.COV2.S vaccination and SARS-CoV-2 variants. Overall study context: A COV1001 Ad26.COV2.S trial-arm participant provided the sample.

Treatment given: 15 to 20 received Ad26.COV2.S at low or high dose, single or two shots; about 5 received placebo; per-sample allocation not given. Samples analyzed were those drawn on day 63 after the first vaccine or placebo injection. Sequencing used immunoSEQ multiplex PCR; TCRdb keeps in-frame clones, though not all of them. The sample carries 300,000 to 400,000 clones, approximately 85% recorded once. Looked up from germline, CDR1 is KGHSH and CDR2 is LQKENI. The CDR3 spans 14 residues. Trimming took off 3 bases at V and 5 bases at J, with 11 bases between the two ends. The sequenced sample was peripheral blood, obtained in a trial of Ad26.COV2.S vaccine versus placebo. The chain links TRBV18 to TRBJ1-5; weak D call: TRBD1 (6 bases). This receptor was taken from a person between 18 and 60 years old who received the Ad26.COV2.S COVID-19 vaccine or a placebo. For the CDR3, the DNA is TGTGCCAGCTCACCCGCAGGGGTCGATCAGCCCCAGCATTTT. It codes for CASSPAGVDQPQHF.